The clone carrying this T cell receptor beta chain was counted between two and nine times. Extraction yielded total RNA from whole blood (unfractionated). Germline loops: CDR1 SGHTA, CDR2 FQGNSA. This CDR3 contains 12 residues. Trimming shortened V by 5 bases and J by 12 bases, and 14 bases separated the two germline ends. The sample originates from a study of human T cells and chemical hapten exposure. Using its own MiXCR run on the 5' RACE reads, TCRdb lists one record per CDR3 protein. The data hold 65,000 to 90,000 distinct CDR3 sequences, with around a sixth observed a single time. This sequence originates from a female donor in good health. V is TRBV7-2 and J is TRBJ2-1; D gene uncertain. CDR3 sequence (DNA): TGTGCCAGCAGCCCGCGTAGACCGGGGCAGTTCTTC. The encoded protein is CASSPRRPGQFF.